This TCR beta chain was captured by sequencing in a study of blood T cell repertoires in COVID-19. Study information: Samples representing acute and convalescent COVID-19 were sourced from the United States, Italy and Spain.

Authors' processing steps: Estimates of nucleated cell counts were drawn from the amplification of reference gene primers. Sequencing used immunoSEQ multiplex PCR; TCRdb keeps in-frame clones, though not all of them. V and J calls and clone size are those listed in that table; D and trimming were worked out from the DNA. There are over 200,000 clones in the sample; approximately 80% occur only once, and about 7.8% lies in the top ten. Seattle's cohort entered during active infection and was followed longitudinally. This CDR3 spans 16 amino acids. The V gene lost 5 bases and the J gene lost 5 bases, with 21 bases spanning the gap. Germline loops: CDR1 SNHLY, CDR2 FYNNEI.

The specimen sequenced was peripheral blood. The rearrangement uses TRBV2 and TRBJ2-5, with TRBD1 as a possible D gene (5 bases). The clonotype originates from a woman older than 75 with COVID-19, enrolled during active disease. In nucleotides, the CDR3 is TGTGCCAGCAGTCCTTCTACAGGCCGACTGGGGGAGACCCAGTACTTC. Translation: CASSPSTGRLGETQYF.